These T cell receptor beta chains were read from a single sample in a study of blood T cell repertoires in COVID-19. Sequenced by immunoSEQ multiplex PCR; TCRdb stores in-frame clones only, minus some. Among about 200,000 clones, 86% were seen once, and the ten largest hold 4.5% to 6.5%. The sample taken for sequencing was PBMCs or T cells enriched from blood (not recorded which). Receptor source: a man in his forties with acute COVID-19. The CDR3 runs from the conserved cysteine through the conserved F or W. Fields, in order: D gene, J gene, V gene, CDR3 protein, CDR3 DNA. A D gene is named only where the DNA matches it firmly.

TRBD2 | TRBJ2-7 | TRBV3-1/TRBV3-2 | CASSPRTSGFSYEQYF | TGTGCCAGCAGCCCCCGGACTAGCGGGTTCTCCTACGAGCAGTACTTC
NA | TRBJ1-5 | TRBV6-5 | CASSYRGNEPQHF | TGTGCCAGCAGCTACCGCGGGAACGAGCCCCAGCATTTT
TRBD2 | TRBJ2-7 | TRBV6-2/TRBV6-3 | CASSYAGGKYNEQYF | TGTGCCAGCAGTTACGCGGGAGGGAAGTATAACGAGCAGTACTTC
TRBD2 | TRBJ2-1 | TRBV10-1 | CASASDEIAGYHEQFF | TGCGCCAGCGCCAGCGATGAAATAGCGGGCTACCATGAGCAGTTCTTC
TRBD1 | TRBJ1-2 | TRBV6-5 | CASSSDRGPIHGYTF | TGTGCCAGCAGCTCCGACAGGGGGCCAATTCATGGCTACACCTTC
NA | TRBJ2-1 | TRBV7-9 | CASSLAVTGIVRNEQFF | TGTGCCAGCAGCTTAGCCGTTACAGGGATTGTTCGCAATGAGCAGTTCTTC
NA | TRBJ2-1 | TRBV28 | CASSLWVGGRNEQFF | TGTGCCAGCAGTTTATGGGTGGGAGGTCGCAATGAGCAGTTCTTC
NA | TRBJ1-2 | TRBV18 | CASSPIRGGYGYTF | TGTGCCAGCTCACCGATTAGAGGTGGCTATGGCTACACCTTC
NA | TRBJ2-1 | TRBV9 | CASSVGAGQTSNEQFF | TGTGCCAGCAGCGTAGGAGCAGGACAGACCAGCAATGAGCAGTTCTTC
NA | TRBJ1-3 | TRBV27 | CASSPGAGNTIYF | TGTGCCAGCAGTCCAGGCGCTGGAAACACCATATATTTT
NA | TRBJ2-7 | TRBV15 | CATSRDGRSVDEQYF | TGTGCCACCAGCAGAGATGGGAGGTCCGTGGACGAGCAGTACTTC
NA | TRBJ1-5 | TRBV5-1 | CASSRTVYEPQHF | TGCGCCAGCAGCAGGACAGTGTATGAGCCCCAGCATTTT
NA | TRBJ1-2 | TRBV21-1 | CASSQGDRGVYGYTF | TGTGCCAGCAGCCAAGGGGACAGGGGGGTCTATGGCTACACCTTC
NA | TRBJ1-2 | TRBV28 | CASFTRSHYGYTF | TGTGCCAGCTTTACGAGGTCTCACTATGGCTACACCTTC
TRBD1 | TRBJ1-2 | TRBV2 | CASRGDRRDGYTF | TGTGCCAGCAGAGGGGACAGGAGGGATGGCTACACCTTC
NA | TRBJ2-1 | TRBV19 | CASSIGSSSEQFF | TGTGCCAGTAGTATAGGGTCTTCCAGTGAGCAGTTCTTC
TRBD1 | TRBJ1-5 | TRBV6-5 | CASRPGQGAQPQHF | TGTGCCAGTCGACCGGGACAGGGGGCTCAGCCCCAGCATTTT
NA | TRBJ2-7 | TRBV7-3 | CASSLSPGYEQYF | TGTGCCAGCAGCTTATCGCCGGGATACGAGCAGTACTTC
TRBD1 | TRBJ2-1 | TRBV27 | CASSFLRDRAAFF | TGTGCCAGCAGTTTCCTCCGGGACAGGGCAGCGTTCTTC
TRBD1 | TRBJ1-1 | TRBV10-1 | CASSDPGTGATEAFF | TGCGCCAGCAGTGACCCCGGGACAGGGGCCACTGAAGCTTTCTTT
NA | TRBJ2-2 | TRBV6-1 | CASSEGSRLVEPSVGTGELFF | TGTGCCAGCAGTGAAGGTTCTCGGCTAGTAGAACCGTCGGTCGGGACCGGGGAGCTGTTTTTT
NA | TRBJ1-5 | TRBV3-1/TRBV3-2 | CASSPGGGVGRGNQPQHF | TGTGCCAGCAGCCCTGGGGGCGGTGTGGGAAGGGGCAATCAGCCCCAGCATTTT